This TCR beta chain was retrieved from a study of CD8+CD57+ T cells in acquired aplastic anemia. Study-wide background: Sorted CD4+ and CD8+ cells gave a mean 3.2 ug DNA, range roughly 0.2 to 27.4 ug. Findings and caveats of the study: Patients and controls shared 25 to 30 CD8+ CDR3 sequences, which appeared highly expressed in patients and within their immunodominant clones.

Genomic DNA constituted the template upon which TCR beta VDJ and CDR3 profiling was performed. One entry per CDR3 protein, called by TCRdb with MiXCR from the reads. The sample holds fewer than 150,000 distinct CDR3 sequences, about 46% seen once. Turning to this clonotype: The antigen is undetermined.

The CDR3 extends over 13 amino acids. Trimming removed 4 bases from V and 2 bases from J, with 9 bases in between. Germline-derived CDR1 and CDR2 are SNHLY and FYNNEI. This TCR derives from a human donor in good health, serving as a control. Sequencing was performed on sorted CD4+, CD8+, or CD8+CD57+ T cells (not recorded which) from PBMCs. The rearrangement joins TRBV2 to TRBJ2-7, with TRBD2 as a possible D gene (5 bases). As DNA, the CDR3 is TGTGCCAGCAGTGTGTCGGGAACCTACGAGCAGTACTTC. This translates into CASSVSGTYEQYF.